The clone carrying this TCR beta chain was detected ten times or more. This record comes from a study of response to subunit inactivated influenza vaccine. One entry per CDR3 protein results from TCRdb running MiXCR on the RT-PCR reads. This sample has more than 500,000 distinct CDR3 sequences; about 11% occur once, and the top ten carry about 10%. This sample also appeared in a second study, on T cells expressing NK-cell markers. That work adds: It was by 5'RACE template switching with UMIs that TCR beta cDNA was made. These clonotypes additionally ranked first within the CD3+CD56-NKG2C+ fraction of a few donors. It was still unclear whether expanded NKG2C+ T cell clones were HCMV specific.

The specimen comprised PBMCs from blood, sampled on the day of vaccination. The TCR comes from a man between 45 and 60 years old who received an inactivated influenza vaccine.

CDR3 residues: CASSLEQGGGYTF. The CDR3 DNA sequence: TGTGCCAGCAGCTTAGAACAGGGTGGCGGCTACACCTTC. V is TRBV7-3 and J is TRBJ1-2, with a weak D call TRBD1 (6 bases). In germline, CDR1 is SGHTA, CDR2 FQGTGA. The V gene lost 2 bases and the J gene lost 8 bases, with 12 bases spanning the gap. CDR3 length equals 13 residues.